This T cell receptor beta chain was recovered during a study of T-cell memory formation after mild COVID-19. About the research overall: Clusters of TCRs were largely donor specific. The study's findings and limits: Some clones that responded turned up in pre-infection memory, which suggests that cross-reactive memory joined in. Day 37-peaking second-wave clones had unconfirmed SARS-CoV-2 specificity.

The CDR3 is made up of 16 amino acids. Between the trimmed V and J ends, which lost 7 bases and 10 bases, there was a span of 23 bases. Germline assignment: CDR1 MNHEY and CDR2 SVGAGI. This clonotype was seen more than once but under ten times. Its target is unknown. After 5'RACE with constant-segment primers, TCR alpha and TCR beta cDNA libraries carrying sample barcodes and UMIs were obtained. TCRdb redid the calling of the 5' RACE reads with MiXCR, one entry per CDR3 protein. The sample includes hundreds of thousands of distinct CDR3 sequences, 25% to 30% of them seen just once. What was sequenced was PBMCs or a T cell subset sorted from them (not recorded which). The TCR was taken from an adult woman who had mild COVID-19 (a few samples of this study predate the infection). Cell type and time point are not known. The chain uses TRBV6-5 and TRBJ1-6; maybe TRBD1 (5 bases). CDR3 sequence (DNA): TGTGCCAGCACCCACTCATTCGTGGGACGGAACTCACCCCTCCACTTT. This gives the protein CASTHSFVGRNSPLHF.